Listed here are 3 T cell receptor beta chains from one sample, sequenced in a study of CXCR3-negative and CXCR3-positive naive CD8 T cells. The study made its TRB cDNA libraries by 5' RACE, adding UMI labels. One entry per CDR3 protein, without DNA, is what TCRdb gives after re-calling the 5' RACE reads. The table counts around 40,000 distinct CDR3 sequences; roughly 1.8% lies in the top ten. Sequencing input: naive CXCR3- CD8+ T cells from blood. The subset was: CD45RO-CCR7+CD27+CD95- naive CD8+ T cells lacking CXCR3 (TNR3-). These receptors were collected from a human donor in good health. Some clones in this sample may be carry-over from other donors' samples.

The chain uses TRBV7-2 and TRBJ1-1; the D call from TCRdb, TRBD1, cannot be confirmed without DNA. This CDR3 region has 16 residues. Germline values: CDR1 SGHTA, CDR2 FQGNSA. CDR3 sequence: CASSPSRGEITTEAFF.

V usage is TRBV12-3 or TRBV12-4 and J usage is TRBJ2-5; TCRdb's D call of TRBD2 is untestable without DNA. The CDR3 spans 17 residues. This chain's CDR3 is CASSLGGLVSYQETQYF.

The chain recombines TRBV12-3 or TRBV12-4 with TRBJ2-1; TCRdb picks TRBD1, but there is no DNA to check that call. The CDR3 spans 12 residues. The CDR3: CASSIGGIEQFF.